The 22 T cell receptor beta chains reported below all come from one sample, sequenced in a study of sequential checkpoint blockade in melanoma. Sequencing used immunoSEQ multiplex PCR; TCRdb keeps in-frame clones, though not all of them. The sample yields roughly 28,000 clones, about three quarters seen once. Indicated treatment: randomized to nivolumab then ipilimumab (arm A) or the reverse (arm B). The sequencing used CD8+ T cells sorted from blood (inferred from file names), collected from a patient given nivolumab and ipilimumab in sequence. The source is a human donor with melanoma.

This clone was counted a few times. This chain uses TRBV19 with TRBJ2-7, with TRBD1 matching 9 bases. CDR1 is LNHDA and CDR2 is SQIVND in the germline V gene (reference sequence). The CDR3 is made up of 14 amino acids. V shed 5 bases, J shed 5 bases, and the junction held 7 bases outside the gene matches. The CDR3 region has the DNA TGTGCCAGTAGTGCCACAGGGGGCATCGACGAGCAGTACTTC. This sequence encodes CASSATGGIDEQYF.

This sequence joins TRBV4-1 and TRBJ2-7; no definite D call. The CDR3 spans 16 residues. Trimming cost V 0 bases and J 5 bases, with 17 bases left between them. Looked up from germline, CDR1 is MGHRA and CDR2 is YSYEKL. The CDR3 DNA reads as TGCGCCAGCAGCCAAGAACAGTGGCCCGATCCCGACGAGCAGTACTTC. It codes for CASSQEQWPDPDEQYF.

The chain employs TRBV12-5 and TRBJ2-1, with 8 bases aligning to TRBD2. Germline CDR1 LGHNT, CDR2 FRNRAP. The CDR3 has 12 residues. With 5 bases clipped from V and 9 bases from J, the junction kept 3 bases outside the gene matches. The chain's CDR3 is CASGQGLAEQFF. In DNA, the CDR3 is TGTGCTAGTGGTCAAGGACTAGCTGAGCAGTTCTTC.

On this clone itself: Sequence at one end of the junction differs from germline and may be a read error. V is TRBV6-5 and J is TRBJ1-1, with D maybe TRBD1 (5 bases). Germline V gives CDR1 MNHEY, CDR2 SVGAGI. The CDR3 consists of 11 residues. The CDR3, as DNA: TGTGCCAGCAGTTACGGGACTGAAGTTTTCTTT. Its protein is CASSYGTEVFF.

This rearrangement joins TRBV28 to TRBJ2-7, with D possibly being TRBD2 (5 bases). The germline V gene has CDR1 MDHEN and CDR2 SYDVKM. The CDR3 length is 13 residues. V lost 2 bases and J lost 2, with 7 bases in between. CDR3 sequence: CASSLGSAYEQYF. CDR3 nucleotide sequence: TGTGCCAGCAGTTTAGGGAGTGCCTACGAGCAGTACTTC.

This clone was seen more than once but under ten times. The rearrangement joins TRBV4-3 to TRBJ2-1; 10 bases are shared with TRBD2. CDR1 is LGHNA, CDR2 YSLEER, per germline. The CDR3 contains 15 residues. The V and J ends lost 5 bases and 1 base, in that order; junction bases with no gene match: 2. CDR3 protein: CASSSGRGSYNEQFF. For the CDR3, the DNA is TGCGCCAGCAGCAGCGGGAGGGGTTCCTACAATGAGCAGTTCTTC.

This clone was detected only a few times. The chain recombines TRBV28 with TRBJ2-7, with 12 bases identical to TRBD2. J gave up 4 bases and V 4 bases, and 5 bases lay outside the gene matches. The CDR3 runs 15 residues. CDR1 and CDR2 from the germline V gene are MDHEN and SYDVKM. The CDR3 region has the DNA TGTGCCAGCAGTTCACGGACTAGCGGGGTGTACGAGCAGTACTTC. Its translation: CASSSRTSGVYEQYF.

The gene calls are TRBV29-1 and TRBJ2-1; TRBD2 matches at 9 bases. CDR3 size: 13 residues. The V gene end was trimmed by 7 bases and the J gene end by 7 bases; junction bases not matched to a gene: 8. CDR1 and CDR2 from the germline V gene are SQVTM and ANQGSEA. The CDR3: CSGLGLAGNEQFF. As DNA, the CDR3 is TGCAGCGGGCTGGGACTAGCAGGGAATGAGCAGTTCTTC.

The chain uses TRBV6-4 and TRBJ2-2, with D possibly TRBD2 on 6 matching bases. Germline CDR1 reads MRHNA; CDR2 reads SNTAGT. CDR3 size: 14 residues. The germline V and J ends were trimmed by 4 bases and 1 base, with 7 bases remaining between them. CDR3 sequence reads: CASSASENTGELFF. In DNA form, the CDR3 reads TGTGCCAGCAGTGCTAGCGAGAACACCGGGGAGCTGTTTTTT.

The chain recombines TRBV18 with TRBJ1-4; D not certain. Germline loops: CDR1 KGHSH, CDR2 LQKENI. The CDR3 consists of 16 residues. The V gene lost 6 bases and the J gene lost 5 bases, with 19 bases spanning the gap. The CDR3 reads CASSPSIRLINEKLFF. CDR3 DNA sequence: TGTGCCAGCTCGCCGAGTATCAGGCTAATCAATGAAAAACTGTTTTTT. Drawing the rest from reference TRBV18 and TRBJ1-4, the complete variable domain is NAGVMQNPRHLVRRRGQEARLRCSPMKGHSHVYWYRQLPEEGLKFMVYLQKENIIDESGMPKERFSAEFPKEGPSILRIQQVVRGDSAAYFCASSPSIRLINEKLFFGSGTQLSVL.

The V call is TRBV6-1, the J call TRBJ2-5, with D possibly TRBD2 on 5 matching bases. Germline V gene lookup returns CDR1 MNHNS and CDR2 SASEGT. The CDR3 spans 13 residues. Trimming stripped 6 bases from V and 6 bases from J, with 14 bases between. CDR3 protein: CASREVGGQTQYF. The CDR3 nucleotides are TGTGCCAGCAGAGAGGTTGGCGGGCAGACCCAGTACTTC.

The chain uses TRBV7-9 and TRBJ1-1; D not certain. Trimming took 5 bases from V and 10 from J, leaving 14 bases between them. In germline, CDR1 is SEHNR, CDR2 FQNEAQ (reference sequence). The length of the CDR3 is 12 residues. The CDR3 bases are TGTGCCAGCAGCCGGCCCTTCGGGGTAGCTTTCTTT. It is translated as CASSRPFGVAFF.

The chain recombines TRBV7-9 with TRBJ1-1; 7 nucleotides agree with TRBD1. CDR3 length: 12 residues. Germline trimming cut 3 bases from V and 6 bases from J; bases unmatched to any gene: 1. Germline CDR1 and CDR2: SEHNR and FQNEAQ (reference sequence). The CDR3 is CASSFGTAEAFF. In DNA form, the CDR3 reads TGTGCCAGCAGCTTCGGGACAGCTGAAGCTTTCTTT. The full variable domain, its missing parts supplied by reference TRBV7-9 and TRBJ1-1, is DTGVSQNPRHKITKRGQNVTFRCDPISEHNRLYWYRQTLGQGPEFLTYFQNEAQLEKSRLLSDRFSAERPKGSFSTLEIQRTEQGDSAMYLCASSFGTAEAFFGQGTRLTVV.

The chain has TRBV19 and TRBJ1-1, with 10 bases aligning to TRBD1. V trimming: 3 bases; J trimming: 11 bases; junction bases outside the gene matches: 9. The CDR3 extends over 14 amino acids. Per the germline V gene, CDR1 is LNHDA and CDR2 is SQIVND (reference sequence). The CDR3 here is CASSIEGDRGQAFF. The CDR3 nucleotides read TGTGCCAGTAGTATTGAGGGAGACAGGGGGCAGGCTTTCTTT.

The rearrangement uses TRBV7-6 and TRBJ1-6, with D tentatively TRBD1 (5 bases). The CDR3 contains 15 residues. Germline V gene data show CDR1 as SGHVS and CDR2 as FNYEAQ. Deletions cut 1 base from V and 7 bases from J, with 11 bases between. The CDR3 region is CASSLDEGLNSPLHF. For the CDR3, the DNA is TGTGCCAGCAGCTTAGATGAGGGACTCAATTCACCCCTCCACTTT. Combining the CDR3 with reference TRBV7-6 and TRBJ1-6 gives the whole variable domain GAGVSQSPRYKVTKRGQDVALRCDPISGHVSLYWYRQALGQGPEFLTYFNYEAQQDKSGLPNDRFSAERPEGSISTLTIQRTEQRDSAMYRCASSLDEGLNSPLHFGNGTRLTVT.

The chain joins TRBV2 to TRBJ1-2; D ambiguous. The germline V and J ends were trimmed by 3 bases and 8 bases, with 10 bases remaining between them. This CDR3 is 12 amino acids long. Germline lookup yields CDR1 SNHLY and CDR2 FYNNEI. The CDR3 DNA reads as TGTGCCAGCAGTGATTCCTCCCGGGGCTACACCTTC. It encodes CASSDSSRGYTF.

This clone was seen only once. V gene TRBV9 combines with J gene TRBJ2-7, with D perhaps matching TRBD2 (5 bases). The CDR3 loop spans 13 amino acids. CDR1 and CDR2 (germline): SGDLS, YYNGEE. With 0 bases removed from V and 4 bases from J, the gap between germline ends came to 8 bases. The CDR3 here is CASSVDRGYEQYF. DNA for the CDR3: TGTGCCAGCAGCGTAGATCGGGGTTACGAGCAGTACTTC.

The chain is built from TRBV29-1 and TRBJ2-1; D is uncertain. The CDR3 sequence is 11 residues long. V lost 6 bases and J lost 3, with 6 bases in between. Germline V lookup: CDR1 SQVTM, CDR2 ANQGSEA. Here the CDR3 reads CSVHFYNEQFF. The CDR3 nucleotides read TGCAGCGTCCACTTCTACAATGAGCAGTTCTTC.

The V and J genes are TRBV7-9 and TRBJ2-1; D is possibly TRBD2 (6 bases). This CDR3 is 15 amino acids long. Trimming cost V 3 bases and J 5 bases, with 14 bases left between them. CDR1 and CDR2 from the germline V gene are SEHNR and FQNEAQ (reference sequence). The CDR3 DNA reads TGTGCCAGCAGCTTGGGGCTAGCGATTCACAATGAGCAGTTCTTC. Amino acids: CASSLGLAIHNEQFF.

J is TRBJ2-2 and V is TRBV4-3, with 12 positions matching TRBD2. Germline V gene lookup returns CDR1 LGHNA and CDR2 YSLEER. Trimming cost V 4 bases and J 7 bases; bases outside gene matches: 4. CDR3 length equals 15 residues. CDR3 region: CASSLRTSGDGELFF. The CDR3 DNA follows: TGCGCCAGCAGCCTACGGACTAGCGGGGACGGGGAGCTGTTTTTT.

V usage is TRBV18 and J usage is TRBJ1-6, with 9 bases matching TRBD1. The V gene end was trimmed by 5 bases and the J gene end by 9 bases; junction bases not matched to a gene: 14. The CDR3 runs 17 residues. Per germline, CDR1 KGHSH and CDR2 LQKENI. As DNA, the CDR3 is TGTGCCAGCTCATACACTCCCGGGGACAGGGTGACTTCACCCCTCCACTTT. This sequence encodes CASSYTPGDRVTSPLHF.

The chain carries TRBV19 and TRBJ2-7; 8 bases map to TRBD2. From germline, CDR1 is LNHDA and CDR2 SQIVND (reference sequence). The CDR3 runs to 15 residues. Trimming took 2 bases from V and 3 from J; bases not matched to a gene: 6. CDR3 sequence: CASSISTGGVYEQYF. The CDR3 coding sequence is TGTGCCAGTAGTATATCCACGGGAGGGGTCTACGAGCAGTACTTC.